The source of this T cell receptor beta chain is a study of shared clonotypes between healthy human individuals. Notes on the study in general: In general, naive subsets displayed greater estimated richness than memory subsets did. Represented diversity (both genetic and exposure-history) was limited by the small number of donors. An effect of sequencing depth on clonotype sharing among donors was expected.

This clone showed up just a few times. Its specificity is unknown. Clones were read by immunoSEQ multiplex PCR, and TCRdb kept only the in-frame ones, dropping some. The table shows fewer than 2.5 million clones, with 80% to 95% occurring only once. This receptor was taken from a man aged 18 to 35 in good health. Some clones in this sample may be carry-over from other donors' samples. The material sequenced was naive CD4+ T cells from PBMCs. Subset denoted: CD45RA+ positively selected.

The CDR3 loop reads CASRAQAMNTEAFF. CDR3 DNA sequence: TGTGCCAGCAGGGCACAGGCGATGAACACTGAAGCTTTCTTT. This chain uses TRBV6-5 with TRBJ1-1; D is possibly TRBD1 (5 bases). This CDR3 has 14 amino acids. Germline V gene data show CDR1 as MNHEY and CDR2 as SVGAGI. V was cut by 6 bases and J by 0 bases, with 11 bases left in between.